These T cell receptor beta chains were read from a single sample in a study of graft-versus-host responses after intestinal transplantation. The antigens for these receptors are not known. Using immunoSEQ multiplex PCR, the repertoire was profiled, and TCRdb retains in-frame clones only, with some absent. The repertoire holds fewer than 95,000 clones, with roughly 91% as singletons. The sequenced sample was unstimulated CD8+ T cells sorted from spleen or lymph node cells, obtained before intestinal transplant. The origin of the receptors is a human donor who received an intestinal transplant. Both conserved end residues are part of each CDR3. A D gene is named only where the DNA matches it firmly. A row's size may be missing; if present it is once, few, many or a size class.

D gene | clone size | J gene | V gene | CDR3 protein | CDR3 DNA
NA | once | TRBJ2-3 | TRBV30 | CAWRGLSTDTQYF | TGTGCCTGGAGGGGACTGAGCACAGATACGCAGTATTTT
TRBD2 | NA | TRBJ2-7 | TRBV2 | CASSEAQAGVYEQYF | TGTGCCAGCAGTGAAGCGCAGGCGGGGGTTTACGAGCAGTACTTC
NA | NA | TRBJ1-1 | TRBV5-1 | CASSSAGVGTEAFF | TGCGCCAGCAGCTCAGCAGGGGTGGGCACTGAAGCTTTCTTT
TRBD1 | NA | TRBJ2-6 | TRBV11-3 | CASSHSWDSSSGANVLTF | TGTGCCAGCAGTCATAGTTGGGACAGCAGCTCTGGGGCCAACGTCCTGACTTTC
NA | NA | TRBJ2-1 | TRBV7-9 | CASSPIQGSNEQFF | TGTGCCAGCAGCCCGATCCAGGGGTCGAATGAGCAGTTCTTC
NA | NA | TRBJ2-2 | TRBV9 | CASSVGSRSGELFF | TGTGCCAGCAGCGTAGGATCCAGGTCCGGGGAGCTGTTTTTT
TRBD2 | NA | TRBJ2-2 | TRBV19 | CASDPGLATGELFF | TGTGCCAGCGATCCGGGACTAGCCACCGGGGAGCTGTTTTTT
TRBD2 | NA | TRBJ2-7 | TRBV10-3 | CAISDGTSGVYYEQYF | TGTGCCATCAGTGATGGGACTAGCGGAGTGTACTACGAGCAGTACTTC
NA | NA | TRBJ1-3 | TRBV7-9 | CASSGTTGNTIYF | TGTGCCAGCAGCGGGACAACTGGAAACACCATATATTTT
TRBD2 | NA | TRBJ2-7 | TRBV5-1 | CASSLTSGGAYEQYF | TGCGCCAGCAGCTTGACTAGCGGGGGGGCCTACGAGCAGTACTTC
NA | NA | TRBJ2-7 | TRBV29-1 | CSVVTDASYEQYF | TGCAGCGTTGTGACAGACGCCTCCTACGAGCAGTACTTC
NA | NA | TRBJ1-1 | TRBV30 | CAWSAPVGGYTEAFF | TGTGCCTGGAGTGCCCCTGTCGGTGGTTACACTGAAGCTTTCTTT
TRBD1 | NA | TRBJ2-7 | TRBV7-9 | CASSFGTGNTYEQYF | TGTGCCAGCAGCTTTGGGACAGGGAACACCTACGAGCAGTACTTC
TRBD1 | NA | TRBJ2-7 | TRBV27 | CASSLPGQGVEQYF | TGTGCCAGCAGTTTACCCGGACAGGGTGTAGAGCAGTACTTC
TRBD1 | NA | TRBJ2-2 | TRBV10-3 | CAISESGTGGKIF | TGTGCCATCAGTGAATCCGGGACAGGGGGCAAGATTTTT